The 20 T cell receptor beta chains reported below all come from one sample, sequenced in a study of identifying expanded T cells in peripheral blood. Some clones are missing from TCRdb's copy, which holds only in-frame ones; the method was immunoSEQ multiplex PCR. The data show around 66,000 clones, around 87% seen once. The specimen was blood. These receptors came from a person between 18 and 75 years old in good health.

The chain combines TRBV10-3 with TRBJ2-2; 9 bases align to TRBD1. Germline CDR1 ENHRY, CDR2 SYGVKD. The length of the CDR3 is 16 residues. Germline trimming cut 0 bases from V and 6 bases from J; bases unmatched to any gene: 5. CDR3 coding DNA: TGTGCCATCAGTGAGTCCGGGACAGGGAGAGCCGGGGAGCTGTTTTTT. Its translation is CAISESGTGRAGELFF.

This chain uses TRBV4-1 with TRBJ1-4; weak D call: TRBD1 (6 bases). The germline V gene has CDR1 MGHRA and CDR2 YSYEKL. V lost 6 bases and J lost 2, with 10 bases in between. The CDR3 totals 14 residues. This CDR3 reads CASRRTGTNEKLFF. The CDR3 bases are TGCGCCAGCAGGCGCACAGGGACTAATGAAAAACTGTTTTTT.

For the CDR3, the DNA is TGTGCCACCAGCAGCGCCGAGGGGGTACAGGGCTACACCTTC. It specifies CATSSAEGVQGYTF. The J gene is TRBJ1-2, the V gene TRBV15, with D possibly matching TRBD1 (6 bases). The germline V gene has CDR1 LNHNV and CDR2 YYDKDF (reference sequence). The V gene lost 3 bases and the J gene lost 8 bases, with 16 bases spanning the gap. There are 14 residues in the CDR3.

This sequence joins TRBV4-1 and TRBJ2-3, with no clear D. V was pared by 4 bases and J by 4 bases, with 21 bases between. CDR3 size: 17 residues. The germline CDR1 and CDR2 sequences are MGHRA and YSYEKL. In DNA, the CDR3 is TGCGCCAGCAGCCCTAAAAAAAGCGTAGATCTCCCAGATACGCAGTATTTT. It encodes CASSPKKSVDLPDTQYF.

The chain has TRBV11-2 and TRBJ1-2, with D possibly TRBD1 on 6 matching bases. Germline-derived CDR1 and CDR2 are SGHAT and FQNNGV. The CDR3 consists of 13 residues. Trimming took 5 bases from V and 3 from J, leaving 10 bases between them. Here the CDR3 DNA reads TGTGCCAGCAGCACAGGGTGGGACTATGGCTACACCTTC. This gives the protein CASSTGWDYGYTF. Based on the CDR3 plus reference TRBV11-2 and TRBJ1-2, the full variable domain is EAGVAQSPRYKIIEKRQSVAFWCNPISGHATLYWYQQILGQGPKLLIQFQNNGVVDDSQLPKDRFSAERLKGVDSTLKIQPAKLEDSAVYLCASSTGWDYGYTFGSGTRLTVV.

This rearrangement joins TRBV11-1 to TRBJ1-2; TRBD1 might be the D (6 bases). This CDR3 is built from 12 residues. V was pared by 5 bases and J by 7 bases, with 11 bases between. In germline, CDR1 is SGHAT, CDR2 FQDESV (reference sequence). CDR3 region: CASSATGFGYTF. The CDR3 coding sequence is TGTGCCAGCAGCGCCACAGGGTTTGGCTACACCTTC.

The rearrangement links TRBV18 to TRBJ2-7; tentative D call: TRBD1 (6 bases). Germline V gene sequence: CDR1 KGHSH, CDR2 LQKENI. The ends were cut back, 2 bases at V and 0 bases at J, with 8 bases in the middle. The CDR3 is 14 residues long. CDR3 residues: CASSPGTNSYEQYF. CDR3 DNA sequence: TGTGCCAGCTCACCAGGGACAAACTCCTACGAGCAGTACTTC.

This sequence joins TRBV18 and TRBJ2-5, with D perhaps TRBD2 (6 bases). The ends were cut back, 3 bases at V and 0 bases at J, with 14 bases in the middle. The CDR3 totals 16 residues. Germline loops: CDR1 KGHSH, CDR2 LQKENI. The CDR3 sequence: CASSPLEGSYQETQYF. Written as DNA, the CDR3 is TGTGCCAGCTCACCCCTGGAGGGCTCGTACCAAGAGACCCAGTACTTC.

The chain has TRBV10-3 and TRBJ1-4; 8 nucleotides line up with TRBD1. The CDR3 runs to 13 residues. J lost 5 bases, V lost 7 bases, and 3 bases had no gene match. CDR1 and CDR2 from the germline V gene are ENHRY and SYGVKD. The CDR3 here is CAIKGQENEKLFF. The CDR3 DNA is TGTGCCATCAAGGGACAGGAAAATGAAAAACTGTTTTTT.

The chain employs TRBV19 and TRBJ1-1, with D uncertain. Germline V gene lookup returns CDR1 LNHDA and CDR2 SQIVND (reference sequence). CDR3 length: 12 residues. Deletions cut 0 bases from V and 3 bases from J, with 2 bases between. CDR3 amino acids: CASSIEDTEAFF. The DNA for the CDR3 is TGTGCCAGTAGTATAGAGGACACTGAAGCTTTCTTT.

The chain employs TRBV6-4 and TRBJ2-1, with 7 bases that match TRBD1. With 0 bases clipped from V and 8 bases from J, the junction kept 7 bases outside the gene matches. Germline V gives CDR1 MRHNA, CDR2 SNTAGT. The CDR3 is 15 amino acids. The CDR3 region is CASSDSSGGGDEQFF. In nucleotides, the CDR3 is TGTGCCAGCAGTGACTCCTCAGGGGGTGGGGATGAGCAGTTCTTC.

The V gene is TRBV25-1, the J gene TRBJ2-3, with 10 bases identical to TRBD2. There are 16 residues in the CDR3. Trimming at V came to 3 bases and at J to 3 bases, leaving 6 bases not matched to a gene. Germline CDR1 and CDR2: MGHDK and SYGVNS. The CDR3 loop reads CASSDGGGLATDTQYF. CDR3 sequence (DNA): TGTGCCAGCAGTGACGGGGGGGGACTAGCGACAGATACGCAGTATTTT. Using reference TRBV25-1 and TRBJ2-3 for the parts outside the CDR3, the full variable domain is EADIYQTPRYLVIGTGKKITLECSQTMGHDKMYWYQQDPGMELHLIHYSYGVNSTEKGDLSSESTVSRIRTEHFPLTLESARPSHTSQYLCASSDGGGLATDTQYFGPGTRLTVL.

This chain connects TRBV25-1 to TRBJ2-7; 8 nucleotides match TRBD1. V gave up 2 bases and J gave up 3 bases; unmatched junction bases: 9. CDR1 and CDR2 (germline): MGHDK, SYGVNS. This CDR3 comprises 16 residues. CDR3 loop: CASSEQGALQIYEQYF. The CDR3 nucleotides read TGTGCCAGCAGTGAACAGGGGGCCCTGCAGATCTACGAGCAGTACTTC.

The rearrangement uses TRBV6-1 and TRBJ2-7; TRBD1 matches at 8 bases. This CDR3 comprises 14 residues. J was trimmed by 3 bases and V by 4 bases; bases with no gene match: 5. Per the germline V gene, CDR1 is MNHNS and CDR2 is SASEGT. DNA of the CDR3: TGTGCCAGCAGTGCCCGGACAGGGAACTACGAGCAGTACTTC. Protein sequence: CASSARTGNYEQYF.

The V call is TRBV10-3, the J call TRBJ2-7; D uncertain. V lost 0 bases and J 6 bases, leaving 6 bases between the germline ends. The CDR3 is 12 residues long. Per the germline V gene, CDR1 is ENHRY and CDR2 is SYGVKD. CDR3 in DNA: TGTGCCATCAGTGAGTCGGCAGGCGAGCAGTACTTC. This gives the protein CAISESAGEQYF.

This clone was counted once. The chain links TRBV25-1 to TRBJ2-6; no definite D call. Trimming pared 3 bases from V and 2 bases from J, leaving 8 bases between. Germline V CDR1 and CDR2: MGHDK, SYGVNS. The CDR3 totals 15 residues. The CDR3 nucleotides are TGTGCCAGCAGTGAGGCCGACCCTGGGGCCAACGTCCTGACTTTC. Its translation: CASSEADPGANVLTF.

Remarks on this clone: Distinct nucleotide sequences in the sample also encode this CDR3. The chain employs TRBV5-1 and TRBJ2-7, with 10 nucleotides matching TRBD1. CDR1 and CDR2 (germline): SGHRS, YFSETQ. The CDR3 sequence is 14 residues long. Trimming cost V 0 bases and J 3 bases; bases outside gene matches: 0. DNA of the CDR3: TGCGCCAGCAGCTTGGGGACAGGGGGCTACGAGCAGTACTTC. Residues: CASSLGTGGYEQYF. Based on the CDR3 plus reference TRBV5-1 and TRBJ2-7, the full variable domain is KAGVTQTPRYLIKTRGQQVTLSCSPISGHRSVSWYQQTPGQGLQFLFEYFSETQRNKGNFPGRFSGRQFSNSRSEMNVSTLELGDSALYLCASSLGTGGYEQYFGPGTRLTVT.

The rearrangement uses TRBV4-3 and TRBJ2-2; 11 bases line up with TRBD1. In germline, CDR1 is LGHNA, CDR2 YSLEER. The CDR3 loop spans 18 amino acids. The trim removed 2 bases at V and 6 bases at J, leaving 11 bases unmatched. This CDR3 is CASSQSIGTGGPAGELFF. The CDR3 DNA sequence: TGCGCCAGCAGCCAAAGTATCGGGACAGGGGGTCCGGCCGGGGAGCTGTTTTTT.

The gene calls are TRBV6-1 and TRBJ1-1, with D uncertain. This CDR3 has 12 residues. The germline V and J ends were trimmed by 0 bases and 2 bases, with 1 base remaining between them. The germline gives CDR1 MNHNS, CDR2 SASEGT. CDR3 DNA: TGTGCCAGCAGTGAAGCTAACACTGAAGCTTTCTTT. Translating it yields CASSEANTEAFF.

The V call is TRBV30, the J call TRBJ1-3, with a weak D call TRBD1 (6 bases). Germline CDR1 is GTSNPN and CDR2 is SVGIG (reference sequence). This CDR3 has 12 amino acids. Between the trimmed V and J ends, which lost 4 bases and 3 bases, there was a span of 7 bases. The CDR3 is CAWNRDGNTIYF. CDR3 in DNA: TGTGCCTGGAACAGGGATGGAAACACCATATATTTT.